One sample yielded the 25 T cell receptor beta chains listed below, sequenced in a study of a mutant IDH1 vaccine in newly diagnosed glioma (dated by TCRdb to the early 2020s). No antigen has been identified for these receptors. Library prep was done by the immunoSEQ multiplex PCR assay. As stored in TCRdb, this immuneACCESS dataset retains in-frame rearrangements with V and J assigned. A fraction of the clones does not appear; measured against another copy, unresolved V genes explain less than half of the discrepancy, and the remainder lacks a known reason. This sample comprises 45,000 or so clones, 88% of them detected only once. The ten top clones hold around 5.7% of the sample. In light of the paper, this sample's time point label describes: week 35, safety follow-up. A 20-mer mutant IDH1 peptide at 300 micrograms in Montanide made up each vaccine dose, which was injected subcutaneously together with topical imiquimod.

This specimen was PBMCs, taken from a glioma patient whose treatment included an IDH1 peptide vaccine. These TCRs come from a woman aged 40-49 years with glioma.

The chain joins TRBV5-1 to TRBJ2-7; 14 bases are shared with TRBD2. V lost 5 bases and J lost 2; bases outside the gene matches: 3. The germline V gene encodes CDR1 SGHRS and CDR2 YFSETQ. This CDR3 comprises 15 residues. CDR3 loop: CASRPTSGRAYEQYF. The CDR3 nucleotides read TGCGCCAGCAGGCCGACTAGCGGGAGGGCCTACGAGCAGTACTTC.

V usage is TRBV5-1 and J usage is TRBJ1-2, with TRBD1 matching 7 bases. Trimming took 1 base from V and 4 from J; bases not matched to a gene: 4. Germline CDR1 is SGHRS and CDR2 is YFSETQ. CDR3 length: 14 residues. The CDR3 bases are TGCGCCAGCAGCTTGAAAGACAGGGCCTATGGCTACACCTTC. It codes for CASSLKDRAYGYTF.

This chain links TRBV6-5 with TRBJ2-3, with D uncertain. This CDR3 spans 14 amino acids. Germline CDR1 reads MNHEY; CDR2 reads SVGAGI. Trimming cost V 6 bases and J 3 bases, with 13 bases left between them. CDR3 sequence reads: CASSSVGNTDTQYF. As DNA, the CDR3 is TGTGCCAGCAGCTCCGTGGGTAATACAGATACGCAGTATTTT.

This chain connects TRBV5-1 to TRBJ2-1; 13 bases are shared with TRBD2. The CDR3 consists of 19 residues. J was trimmed by 0 bases and V by 7 bases; bases with no gene match: 13. Per the germline V gene, CDR1 is SGHRS and CDR2 is YFSETQ. CDR3 bases: TGCGCCAGCGCAGGCCAACTAGCGGGGGGGCTTACCTCCTACAATGAGCAGTTCTTC. It codes for CASAGQLAGGLTSYNEQFF.

Only one count was recorded for this clone. The chain combines TRBV18 with TRBJ1-2; 7 positions match TRBD1. The junction had 10 bases not matched to a gene; V was cut back by 3 bases and J by 0 bases. CDR1 and CDR2 (germline): KGHSH, LQKENI. The CDR3 has 17 amino acids. Written as DNA, the CDR3 is TGTGCCAGCTCACCGCTCCGGGACAGTACATCTAACTATGGCTACACCTTC. This sequence encodes CASSPLRDSTSNYGYTF.

The chain links TRBV4-1 to TRBJ2-7, with D perhaps assigned TRBD1 or TRBD2 (7 bases each). CDR3 length: 18 amino acids. Germline values: CDR1 MGHRA, CDR2 YSYEKL. Trimming left V 0 bases short and J 0 bases short, with 18 bases between. This chain's CDR3 is CASSQEGGYGGSSYEQYF. CDR3 nucleotide sequence: TGCGCCAGCAGCCAAGAAGGGGGCTACGGGGGGAGCTCCTACGAGCAGTACTTC.

The rearrangement joins TRBV2 to TRBJ2-3; D is ambiguous. The germline gives CDR1 SNHLY, CDR2 FYNNEI. The ends were cut back, 6 bases at V and 10 bases at J, with 14 bases in the middle. The CDR3 is 12 amino acids. The CDR3 DNA reads TGTGCCAGCAGCGTTCAAGGGTCTGCGCAGTATTTT. This sequence encodes CASSVQGSAQYF.

The chain is built from TRBV18 and TRBJ2-5; TRBD2 agrees at 7 bases. In germline, CDR1 is KGHSH, CDR2 LQKENI. The ends lost 3 bases at V and 5 bases at J; junction bases unmatched: 6. The CDR3 is 14 amino acids. CDR3 in amino acids: CASSPGLGGETQYF. The CDR3 bases are TGTGCCAGCTCACCCGGACTAGGTGGGGAGACCCAGTACTTC. The variable domain in full, completed from reference TRBV18 and TRBJ2-5, reads NAGVMQNPRHLVRRRGQEARLRCSPMKGHSHVYWYRQLPEEGLKFMVYLQKENIIDESGMPKERFSAEFPKEGPSILRIQQVVRGDSAAYFCASSPGLGGETQYFGPGTRLLVL.

This clone occurred a few times. The chain links TRBV19 to TRBJ1-5; 7 bases match TRBD1. The germline V gene encodes CDR1 LNHDA and CDR2 SQIVND (reference sequence). Germline trimming cut 8 bases from V and 4 bases from J; bases unmatched to any gene: 8. The length of the CDR3 is 14 residues. The CDR3 DNA reads TGTGCCAGTTCGCTGACAGGGCAAAATCAGCCCCAGCATTTT. It codes for CASSLTGQNQPQHF.

The V call is TRBV7-8, the J call TRBJ1-3, with 9 positions matching TRBD1. CDR1 is SGHVS and CDR2 is FQNEAQ in the germline V gene. This CDR3 comprises 13 residues. The J segment lost 7 bases and the V segment lost 5 bases, leaving 3 bases of the junction unmatched. The CDR3 bases are TGTGCCAGCAGCCAGACAGGGGGGAACACCATATATTTT. Amino acids: CASSQTGGNTIYF. The full variable domain, in which reference TRBV7-8 and TRBJ1-3 provide the parts outside the CDR3, is GAGVSQSPRYKVAKRGQDVALRCDPISGHVSLFWYQQALGQGPEFLTYFQNEAQLDKSGLPSDRFFAERPEGSVSTLKIQRTQQEDSAVYLCASSQTGGNTIYFGEGSWLTVV.

J is TRBJ1-5 and V is TRBV5-6, with unresolved D. V was clipped by 2 bases and J by 4 bases, with 7 bases between them. The germline gives CDR1 SGHDT, CDR2 YYEEEE. This CDR3 region has 13 residues. Here the CDR3 reads CASSLQGNQPQHF. The CDR3 DNA follows: TGTGCCAGCAGCTTACAAGGGAATCAGCCCCAGCATTTT.

V gene TRBV30 combines with J gene TRBJ1-6; the D gene is possibly TRBD1 (5 bases). The CDR3 extends over 12 amino acids. Per the germline V gene, CDR1 is GTSNPN and CDR2 is SVGIG (reference sequence). Trimming stripped 5 bases from V and 6 bases from J, with 8 bases between. Here the CDR3 DNA reads TGTGCCTGGGGGGACGGTAATTCACCCCTCCACTTT. It encodes CAWGDGNSPLHF.

This chain links TRBV2 with TRBJ1-6; D ambiguous. The V gene lost 4 bases and the J gene lost 8 bases, with 9 bases spanning the gap. The germline V gene encodes CDR1 SNHLY and CDR2 FYNNEI. The CDR3 is 13 amino acids. CDR3 sequence: CASSGEGDSPLHF. CDR3 DNA sequence: TGTGCCAGCAGTGGGGAGGGAGATTCACCCCTCCACTTT. Full variable domain (outside the CDR3, taken from reference TRBV2 and TRBJ1-6): EPEVTQTPSHQVTQMGQEVILRCVPISNHLYFYWYRQILGQKVEFLVSFYNNEISEKSEIFDDQFSVERPDGSNFTLKIRSTKLEDSAMYFCASSGEGDSPLHFGNGTRLTVT.

This chain links TRBV6-1 with TRBJ1-4, with unresolved D. Trimming pared 3 bases from V and 5 bases from J, leaving 16 bases between. The CDR3 sequence is 16 residues long. Looked up from germline, CDR1 is MNHNS and CDR2 is SASEGT. The CDR3 region has the DNA TGTGCCAGCAGTGATAGGCCGAACATTGGGAATGAAAAACTGTTTTTT. Protein product: CASSDRPNIGNEKLFF.

CDR3 DNA sequence: TGTGCCAGCAGCCAAGGGGGCACGGGTGAAAAACTGTTTTTT. It specifies CASSQGGTGEKLFF. This chain connects TRBV7-2 to TRBJ1-4, with 7 bases fitting TRBD1. This CDR3 is 14 amino acids long. V shed 5 bases, J shed 7 bases, and the junction held 7 bases outside the gene matches. Germline-derived CDR1 and CDR2 are SGHTA and FQGNSA.

The rearrangement joins TRBV7-3 to TRBJ2-1; TRBD2 matches at 8 bases. The germline gives CDR1 SGHTA, CDR2 FQGTGA. The V and J ends lost 4 bases and 8 bases, in that order; junction bases with no gene match: 10. The CDR3 length is 15 residues. The CDR3 sequence: CASSYSGRAKDEQFF. For the CDR3, the DNA is TGTGCCAGCAGCTATTCCGGGAGGGCCAAGGATGAGCAGTTCTTC.

The V call is TRBV28, the J call TRBJ1-5, with no clear D. This CDR3 region has 16 residues. The V gene's germline CDR1 is MDHEN and CDR2 SYDVKM. The ends were cut back, 1 base at V and 4 bases at J, with 14 bases in the middle. The CDR3 DNA follows: TGTGCCAGCAGTTTATCGACCTGGACGGGGAATCAGCCCCAGCATTTT. Translation: CASSLSTWTGNQPQHF.

CDR3 sequence: CSVEVGLARDTQYF. CDR3 nucleotide sequence: TGCAGCGTTGAAGTGGGACTAGCACGAGATACGCAGTATTTT. The chain is built from TRBV29-1 and TRBJ2-3; 9 positions match TRBD2. Per the germline V gene, CDR1 is SQVTM and CDR2 is ANQGSEA. V shed 1 base and J 5 bases; nucleotides not matched to a gene: 4. This CDR3 comprises 14 residues.

DNA for the CDR3: TGTGCCAGCAGCCAAGATCGGACAGGGCATAATCAGCCCCAGCATTTT. Amino acids: CASSQDRTGHNQPQHF. The V and J genes are TRBV4-2 and TRBJ1-5, with 8 bases fitting TRBD1. The CDR3 runs to 16 residues. V shed 0 bases, J shed 4 bases, and the junction held 5 bases outside the gene matches. The germline gives CDR1 LGHNA, CDR2 YNFKEQ.

The genes are TRBV6-5 and TRBJ2-7; 8 bases line up with TRBD1. After removal of 0 bases from V and 2 bases from J, the junction contained 3 bases not matched to a gene. The CDR3 totals 15 residues. Per the germline V gene, CDR1 is MNHEY and CDR2 is SVGAGI. CDR3 sequence reads: CASSYSEQGAYEQYF. The CDR3 bases are TGTGCCAGCAGTTACTCGGAACAGGGGGCCTACGAGCAGTACTTC.

The chain joins TRBV30 to TRBJ1-4; tentative D call: TRBD1 (6 bases). The germline CDR1 and CDR2 sequences are GTSNPN and SVGIG (reference sequence). The CDR3 runs 14 residues. V was cut by 0 bases and J by 7 bases, with 12 bases left in between. The DNA of the CDR3 is TGTGCCTGGAGTGTAGAGGGGGGTGGTGAAAAACTGTTTTTT. It encodes CAWSVEGGGEKLFF.

This chain connects TRBV15 to TRBJ1-2; D is undetermined. The V gene lost 5 bases and the J gene lost 0 bases, with 4 bases spanning the gap. The CDR3 runs to 12 residues. From germline, CDR1 is LNHNV and CDR2 YYDKDF (reference sequence). The CDR3 reads CATSPSNYGYTF. The DNA for the CDR3 is TGTGCCACCAGCCCGTCTAACTATGGCTACACCTTC.

The chain carries TRBV4-1 and TRBJ1-1; tentative D call: TRBD1 (5 bases). This CDR3 is 16 amino acids long. V was pared by 1 base and J by 6 bases, with 18 bases between. Germline V CDR1 and CDR2: MGHRA, YSYEKL. The CDR3 DNA reads TGCGCCAGCAGCCAAGTCCAATTCTCAAGCAGGGCTGAAGCTTTCTTT. Amino acids: CASSQVQFSSRAEAFF.

The CDR3 DNA sequence: TGTGCCAGCAGCCTAGGGGGAACCTACAATGAGCAGTTCTTC. Translation: CASSLGGTYNEQFF. V is TRBV7-9 and J is TRBJ2-1; tentative D call: TRBD1 (6 bases). CDR3 length: 14 residues. V lost 5 bases and J lost 2, with 10 bases in between. The germline V gene encodes CDR1 SEHNR and CDR2 FQNEAQ (reference sequence).

The genes are TRBV7-2 and TRBJ2-7; D is perhaps TRBD1 (5 bases). Trimming removed 3 bases at V and 5 bases at J, with 17 bases between. Per germline, CDR1 SGHTA and CDR2 FQGNSA. This CDR3 is 15 amino acids long. CDR3 DNA sequence: TGTGCCAGCAGCTTCACAGGCGGCCTCCAGGACGAGCAGTACTTC. This encodes CASSFTGGLQDEQYF.